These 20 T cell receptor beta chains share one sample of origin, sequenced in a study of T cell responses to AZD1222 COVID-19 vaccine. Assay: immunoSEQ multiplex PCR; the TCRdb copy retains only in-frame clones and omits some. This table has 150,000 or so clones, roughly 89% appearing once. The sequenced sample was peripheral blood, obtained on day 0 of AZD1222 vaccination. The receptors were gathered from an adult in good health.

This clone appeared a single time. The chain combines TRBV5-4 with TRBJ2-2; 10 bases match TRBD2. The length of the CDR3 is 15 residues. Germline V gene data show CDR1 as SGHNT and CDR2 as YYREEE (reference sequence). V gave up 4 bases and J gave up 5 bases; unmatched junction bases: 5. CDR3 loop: CASSPSGGETGELFF. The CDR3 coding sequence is TGTGCCAGCAGCCCTAGCGGGGGAGAGACCGGGGAGCTGTTTTTT.

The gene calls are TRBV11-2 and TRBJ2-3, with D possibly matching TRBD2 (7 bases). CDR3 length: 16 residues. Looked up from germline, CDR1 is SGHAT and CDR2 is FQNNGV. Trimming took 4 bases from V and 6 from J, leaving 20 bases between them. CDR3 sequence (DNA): TGTGCCAGCAGCTCTCAGGGATTTGCGGGGGCGGATACGCAGTATTTT. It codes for CASSSQGFAGADTQYF. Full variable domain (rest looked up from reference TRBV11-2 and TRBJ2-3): EAGVAQSPRYKIIEKRQSVAFWCNPISGHATLYWYQQILGQGPKLLIQFQNNGVVDDSQLPKDRFSAERLKGVDSTLKIQPAKLEDSAVYLCASSSQGFAGADTQYFGPGTRLTVL.

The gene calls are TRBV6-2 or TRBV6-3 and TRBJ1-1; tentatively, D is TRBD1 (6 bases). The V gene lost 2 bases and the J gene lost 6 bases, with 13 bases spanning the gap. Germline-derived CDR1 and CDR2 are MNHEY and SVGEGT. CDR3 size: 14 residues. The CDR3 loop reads CASSYGGQIPEAFF. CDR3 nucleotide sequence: TGTGCCAGCAGTTACGGGGGGCAGATCCCTGAAGCTTTCTTT.

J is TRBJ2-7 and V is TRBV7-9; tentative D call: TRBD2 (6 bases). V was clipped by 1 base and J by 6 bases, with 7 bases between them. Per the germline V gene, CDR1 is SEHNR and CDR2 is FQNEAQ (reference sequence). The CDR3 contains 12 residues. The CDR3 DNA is TGTGCCAGCAGCTTAGATAGCGGCGAGCAGTACTTC. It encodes CASSLDSGEQYF.

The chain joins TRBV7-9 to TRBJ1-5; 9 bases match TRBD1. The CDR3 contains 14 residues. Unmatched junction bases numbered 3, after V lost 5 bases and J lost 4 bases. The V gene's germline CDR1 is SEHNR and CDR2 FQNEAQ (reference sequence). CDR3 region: CASSQGTGNQPQHF. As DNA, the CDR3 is TGTGCCAGCAGCCAAGGGACAGGGAATCAGCCCCAGCATTTT.

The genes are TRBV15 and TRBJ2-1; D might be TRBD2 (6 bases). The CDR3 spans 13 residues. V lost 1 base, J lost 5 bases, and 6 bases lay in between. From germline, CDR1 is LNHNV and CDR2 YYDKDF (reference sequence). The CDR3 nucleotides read TGTGCCACCAGCAGAGGCGGGGACAATGAGCAGTTCTTC. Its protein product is CATSRGGDNEQFF.

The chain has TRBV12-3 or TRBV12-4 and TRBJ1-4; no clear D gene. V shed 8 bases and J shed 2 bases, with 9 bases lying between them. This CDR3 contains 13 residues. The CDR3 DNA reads TGTGCCAGCGCCTTCGGGACTAATGAAAAACTGTTTTTT. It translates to CASAFGTNEKLFF.

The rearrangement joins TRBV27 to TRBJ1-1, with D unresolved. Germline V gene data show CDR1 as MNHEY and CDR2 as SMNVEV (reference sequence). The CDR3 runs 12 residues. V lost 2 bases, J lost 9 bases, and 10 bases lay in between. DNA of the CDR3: TGTGCCAGCAGTTTAGTCGATGGTCAAGCTTTCTTT. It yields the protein CASSLVDGQAFF.

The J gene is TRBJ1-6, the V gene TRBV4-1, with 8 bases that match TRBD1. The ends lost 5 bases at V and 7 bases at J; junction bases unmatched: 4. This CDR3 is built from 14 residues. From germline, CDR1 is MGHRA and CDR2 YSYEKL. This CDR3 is CASSSGQGNSPLHF. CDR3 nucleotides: TGCGCCAGCAGCTCAGGACAGGGAAATTCACCCCTCCACTTT.

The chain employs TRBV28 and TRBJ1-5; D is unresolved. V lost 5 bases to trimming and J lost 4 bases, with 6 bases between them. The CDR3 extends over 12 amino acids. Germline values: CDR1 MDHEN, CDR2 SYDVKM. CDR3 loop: CASSRNNQPQHF. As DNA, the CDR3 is TGTGCCAGCAGTCGAAATAATCAGCCCCAGCATTTT. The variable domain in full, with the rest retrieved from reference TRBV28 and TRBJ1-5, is DVKVTQSSRYLVKRTGEKVFLECVQDMDHENMFWYRQDPGLGLRLIYFSYDVKMKEKGDIPEGYSVSREKKERFSLILESASTNQTSMYLCASSRNNQPQHFGDGTRLSIL.

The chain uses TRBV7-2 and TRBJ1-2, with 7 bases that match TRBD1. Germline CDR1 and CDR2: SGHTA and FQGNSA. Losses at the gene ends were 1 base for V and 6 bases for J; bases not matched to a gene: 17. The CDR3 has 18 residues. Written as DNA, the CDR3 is TGTGCCAGCAGCTTAGAGGGCCGGGACAGCTGGAACAGGGATGGCTACACCTTC. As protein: CASSLEGRDSWNRDGYTF.

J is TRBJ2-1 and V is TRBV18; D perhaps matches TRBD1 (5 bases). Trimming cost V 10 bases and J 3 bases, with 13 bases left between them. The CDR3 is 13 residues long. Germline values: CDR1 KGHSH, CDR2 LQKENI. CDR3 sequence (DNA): TGTGCCACTAGACAGCTTAACTACAATGAGCAGTTCTTC. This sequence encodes CATRQLNYNEQFF.

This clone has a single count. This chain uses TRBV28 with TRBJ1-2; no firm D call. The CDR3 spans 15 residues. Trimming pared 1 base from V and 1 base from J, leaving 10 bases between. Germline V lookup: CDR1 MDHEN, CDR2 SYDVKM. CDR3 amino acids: CASSLLRHFNYGYTF. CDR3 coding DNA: TGTGCCAGCAGTTTATTACGGCACTTTAACTATGGCTACACCTTC.

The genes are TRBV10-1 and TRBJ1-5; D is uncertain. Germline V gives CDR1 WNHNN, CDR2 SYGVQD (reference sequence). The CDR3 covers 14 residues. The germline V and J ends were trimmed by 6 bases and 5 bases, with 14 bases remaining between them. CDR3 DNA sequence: TGCGCCAGCAGGGACTTGAGGTCGGATCAGCCCCAGCATTTT. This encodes CASRDLRSDQPQHF.

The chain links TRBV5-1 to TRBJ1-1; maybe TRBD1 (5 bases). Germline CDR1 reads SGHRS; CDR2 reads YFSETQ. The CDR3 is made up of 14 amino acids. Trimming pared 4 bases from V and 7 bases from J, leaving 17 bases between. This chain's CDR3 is CASSPGAGYSEAFF. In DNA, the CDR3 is TGCGCCAGCAGCCCTGGGGCAGGGTACAGTGAAGCTTTCTTT.

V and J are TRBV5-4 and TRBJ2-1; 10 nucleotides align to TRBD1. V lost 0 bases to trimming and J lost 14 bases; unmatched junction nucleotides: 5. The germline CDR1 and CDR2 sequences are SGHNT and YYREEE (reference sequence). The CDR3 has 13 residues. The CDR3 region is CASSLDDRGHKFF. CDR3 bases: TGTGCCAGCAGCTTGGATGACAGGGGGCACAAGTTCTTC. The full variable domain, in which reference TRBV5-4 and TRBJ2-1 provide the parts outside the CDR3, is ETGVTQSPTHLIKTRGQQVTLRCSSQSGHNTVSWYQQALGQGPQFIFQYYREEENGRGNFPPRFSGLQFPNYSSELNVNALELDDSALYLCASSLDDRGHKFFGPGTRLTVL.

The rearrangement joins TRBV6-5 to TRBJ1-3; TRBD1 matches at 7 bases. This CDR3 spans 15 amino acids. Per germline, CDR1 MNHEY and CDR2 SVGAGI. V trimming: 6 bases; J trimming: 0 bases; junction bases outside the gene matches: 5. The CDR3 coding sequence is TGTGCCAGCAGCCTGACAGGGTTCTCTGGAAACACCATATATTTT. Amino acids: CASSLTGFSGNTIYF.

The CDR3, as DNA: TGTGCCAGCAGTTTATTTGGACTAGCGGGATATGAGCAGTTCTTC. Protein product: CASSLFGLAGYEQFF. The chain uses TRBV28 and TRBJ2-1; 12 bases line up with TRBD2. J was trimmed by 8 bases and V by 1 base; bases with no gene match: 3. Per germline, CDR1 MDHEN and CDR2 SYDVKM. CDR3 length: 15 residues.

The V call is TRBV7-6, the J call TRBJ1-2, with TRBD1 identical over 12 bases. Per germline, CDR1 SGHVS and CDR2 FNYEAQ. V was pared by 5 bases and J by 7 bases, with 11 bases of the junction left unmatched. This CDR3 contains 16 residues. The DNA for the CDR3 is TGTGCCAGCAGCCTCAATCCGGGACAGGGGGCCTCTGGCTACACCTTC. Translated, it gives CASSLNPGQGASGYTF.

The CDR3 DNA reads TGTGCCAGCTCATCCAGACAGGGTAGAAGAGGTGGTGAAGCTTTCTTT. Translation gives CASSSRQGRRGGEAFF. This rearrangement joins TRBV18 to TRBJ1-1; 7 bases align to TRBD1. Per the germline V gene, CDR1 is KGHSH and CDR2 is LQKENI. The CDR3 spans 16 residues. The V and J ends lost 5 bases and 7 bases, in that order; junction bases with no gene match: 16.